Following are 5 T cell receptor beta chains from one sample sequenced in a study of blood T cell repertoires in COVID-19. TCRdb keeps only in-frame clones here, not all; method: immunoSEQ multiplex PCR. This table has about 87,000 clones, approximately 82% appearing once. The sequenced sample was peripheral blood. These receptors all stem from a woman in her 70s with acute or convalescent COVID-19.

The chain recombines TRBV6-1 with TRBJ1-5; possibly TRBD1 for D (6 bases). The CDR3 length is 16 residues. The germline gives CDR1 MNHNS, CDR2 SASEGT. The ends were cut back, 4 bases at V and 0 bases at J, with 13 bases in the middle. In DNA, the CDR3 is TGTGCCAGCAGTGGCTATTCAGGGGTTAGCAATCAGCCCCAGCATTTT. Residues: CASSGYSGVSNQPQHF.

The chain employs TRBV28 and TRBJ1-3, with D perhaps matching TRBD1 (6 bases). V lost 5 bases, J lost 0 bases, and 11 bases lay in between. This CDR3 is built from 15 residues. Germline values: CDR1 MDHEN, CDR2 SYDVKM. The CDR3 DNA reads TGTGCCAGCAGTAAGGACAGCAACTCTGGAAACACCATATATTTT. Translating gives CASSKDSNSGNTIYF.

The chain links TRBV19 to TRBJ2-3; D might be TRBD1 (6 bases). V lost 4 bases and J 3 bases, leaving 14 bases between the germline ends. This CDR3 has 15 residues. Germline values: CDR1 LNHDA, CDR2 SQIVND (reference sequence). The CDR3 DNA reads TGTGCCAGTAGTACCAACAGGGAAGTGACAGATACGCAGTATTTT. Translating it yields CASSTNREVTDTQYF.

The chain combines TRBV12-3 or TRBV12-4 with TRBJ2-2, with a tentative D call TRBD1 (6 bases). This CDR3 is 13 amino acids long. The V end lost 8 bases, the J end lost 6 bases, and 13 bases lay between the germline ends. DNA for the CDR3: TGTGCCAGCTACTGGACAGTCGCCGGGGAGCTGTTTTTT. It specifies CASYWTVAGELFF.

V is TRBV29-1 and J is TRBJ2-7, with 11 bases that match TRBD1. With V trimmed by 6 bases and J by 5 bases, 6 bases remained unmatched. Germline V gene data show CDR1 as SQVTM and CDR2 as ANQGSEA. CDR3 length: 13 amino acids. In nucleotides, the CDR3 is TGCAGCGTGAGGACAGGGGGCTTGAACGAGCAGTACTTC. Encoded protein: CSVRTGGLNEQYF.